Following are 14 T cell receptor beta chains from one sample sequenced in a study of shared clonotypes between healthy human individuals. Clones were sequenced by immunoSEQ multiplex PCR, and TCRdb holds only the in-frame ones, with some missing. The sample shows millions of clones, 90% to 95% of them seen only once. The sample comprised naive CD4+ T cells sorted from blood. Subset here: CD45RA+ positively selected. The receptor source for this set is a man aged 18 to 30 in good health.

This chain connects TRBV5-5 to TRBJ1-5; 8 nucleotides align to TRBD1. The CDR3 length is 15 residues. From germline, CDR1 is SGHKS and CDR2 YYEKEE (reference sequence). V lost 4 bases and J lost 5; bases outside the gene matches: 8. CDR3 DNA sequence: TGTGCCAGCAGCCCCGTGGACAGGGCAGATCAGCCCCAGCATTTT. This sequence encodes CASSPVDRADQPQHF.

The chain recombines TRBV6-6 with TRBJ2-3, with 9 bases aligning to TRBD2. CDR1 is MNHNY, CDR2 SVGAGI, per germline (reference sequence). The V segment lost 6 bases and the J segment 7 bases; nucleotides outside the gene matches: 11. This CDR3 spans 15 amino acids. The CDR3 sequence is CASRPAGGRDHTQYF. In DNA, the CDR3 is TGTGCCAGCAGGCCCGCGGGGGGGCGCGATCATACGCAGTATTTT.

The chain joins TRBV7-2 to TRBJ1-5; a possible D gene is TRBD1 (5 bases). The CDR3 is 16 amino acids. CDR1 SGHTA and CDR2 FQGNSA come from the germline V gene. V dropped 6 bases and J dropped 6 bases, with 21 bases sitting between them. CDR3 nucleotides: TGTGCCAGCAGTTCAGGCCAAGGGGCCGGGAGTCAGCCCCAGCATTTT. Amino acid sequence: CASSSGQGAGSQPQHF.

V gene TRBV2 combines with J gene TRBJ1-6; D unclear. Trimming took off 2 bases at V and 6 bases at J, with 5 bases between the two ends. This CDR3 spans 13 amino acids. Germline loops: CDR1 SNHLY, CDR2 FYNNEI. The CDR3 DNA sequence: TGTGCCAGCAGTGAAATGGGTAATTCACCCCTCCACTTT. Protein product: CASSEMGNSPLHF.

This rearrangement joins TRBV4-1 to TRBJ1-1; 7 bases match TRBD1. The length of the CDR3 is 15 residues. Looked up from germline, CDR1 is MGHRA and CDR2 is YSYEKL. The ends lost 3 bases at V and 4 bases at J; junction bases unmatched: 8. This CDR3 reads CASSHSRAGGTEAFF. DNA of the CDR3: TGCGCCAGCAGCCATTCGCGGGCAGGGGGCACTGAAGCTTTCTTT.

With regard to this clone: The same CDR3 is also encoded by other DNA sequences in this sample. The chain has TRBV18 and TRBJ1-1, with a tentative D call TRBD1 (5 bases). V dropped 0 bases and J dropped 1 base, with 9 bases sitting between them. The CDR3 consists of 15 residues. Germline CDR1 is KGHSH and CDR2 is LQKENI. The CDR3 is CASSPPGGGNTEAFF. CDR3 nucleotides: TGTGCCAGCTCACCACCGGGCGGGGGGAACACTGAAGCTTTCTTT.

The chain combines TRBV25-1 with TRBJ1-1; D unresolved. Trimming shortened V by 0 bases and J by 9 bases, and 14 bases separated the two germline ends. This CDR3 comprises 14 residues. Germline values: CDR1 MGHDK, CDR2 SYGVNS. CDR3 region: CASSEYIRTQKAFF. For the CDR3, the DNA is TGTGCCAGCAGTGAATATATTCGAACGCAAAAAGCTTTCTTT.

The rearrangement links TRBV6-1 to TRBJ1-1; 10 nucleotides align to TRBD1. The CDR3 sequence is 15 residues long. The V and J ends lost 5 bases and 6 bases, in that order; junction bases with no gene match: 9. Looked up from germline, CDR1 is MNHNS and CDR2 is SASEGT. The CDR3 region is CASSLPGQGRSEAFF. For the CDR3, the DNA is TGTGCCAGCAGTCTTCCGGGACAGGGGCGGTCTGAAGCTTTCTTT.

The chain employs TRBV28 and TRBJ1-1; the D is unclear. V was pared by 4 bases and J by 13 bases, with 13 bases between. Looked up from germline, CDR1 is MDHEN and CDR2 is SYDVKM. This CDR3 has 11 residues. The CDR3 spells CASSSDFRGFF. The DNA of the CDR3 is TGTGCCAGCAGTTCTGACTTCCGGGGTTTCTTT.

V gene TRBV9 combines with J gene TRBJ2-4; 7 positions match TRBD1. The CDR3 totals 15 residues. V trimming: 4 bases; J trimming: 2 bases; junction bases outside the gene matches: 6. The germline gives CDR1 SGDLS, CDR2 YYNGEE. DNA for the CDR3: TGTGCCAGCAGCCCCCGGGGACAGCCCAAAAACATTCAGTACTTC. This codes for CASSPRGQPKNIQYF. The full variable domain, completed using reference TRBV9 and TRBJ2-4, is DSGVTQTPKHLITATGQRVTLRCSPRSGDLSVYWYQQSLDQGLQFLIQYYNGEERAKGNILERFSAQQFPDLHSELNLSSLELGDSALYFCASSPRGQPKNIQYFGAGTRLSVL.

The chain couples TRBV5-6 to TRBJ2-5; D is perhaps TRBD2 (5 bases). CDR1 and CDR2 from the germline V gene are SGHDT and YYEEEE. The CDR3 has 15 residues. Deletions cut 0 bases from V and 1 base from J, with 10 bases between. DNA for the CDR3: TGTGCCAGCAGCTTGGAAGGCGGAGGCCAAGAGACCCAGTACTTC. Its translation is CASSLEGGGQETQYF.

V usage is TRBV19 and J usage is TRBJ1-5; possibly TRBD1 for D (5 bases). CDR3 length: 15 amino acids. Germline V gene lookup returns CDR1 LNHDA and CDR2 SQIVND (reference sequence). The V end lost 4 bases, the J end lost 2 bases, and 12 bases lay between the germline ends. CDR3 amino acids: CASSTSGRRNQPQHF. As DNA, the CDR3 is TGTGCCAGTAGTACCTCGGGACGGCGCAATCAGCCCCAGCATTTT.

The chain combines TRBV23-1 with TRBJ2-5; D is unresolved. TRBV23-1 is reported as an ORF; its role is uncertain. V lost 2 bases and J lost 5, with 12 bases in between. The length of the CDR3 is 14 residues. CDR3 sequence reads: CASSQAHHPETQYF. CDR3 nucleotides: TGCGCCAGCAGTCAAGCTCATCACCCCGAGACCCAGTACTTC.

This chain uses TRBV28 with TRBJ1-3, with D tentatively TRBD1 (6 bases). The germline V gene encodes CDR1 MDHEN and CDR2 SYDVKM. V lost 6 bases and J lost 0, with 21 bases in between. The CDR3 has 18 residues. CDR3 coding DNA: TGTGCCAGCAGGGGAACGACAGGTTACCGCCTCTCTGGAAACACCATATATTTT. Its protein product is CASRGTTGYRLSGNTIYF.